This entry concerns a single T cell receptor beta chain. This CDR3 is built from 15 residues. Germline V gives CDR1 SGHRS, CDR2 YFSETQ. Trimming cost V 3 bases and J 2 bases; bases outside gene matches: 4. The primer mix had 60 Vbeta and 13 Jbeta primers. Repertoires were generated with immunoSEQ multiplex PCR, while TCRdb's copy carries only in-frame clones and drops some. The sample gives about 170,000 clones, 76% of which show up once; 0.6% to 0.95% is in the top ten. This specimen belongs to a study of cytomegalovirus exposure and HLA in healthy donors. Sequenced input: PBMCs. The rearrangement links TRBV5-1 to TRBJ2-2, with TRBD1 identical over 7 bases. This TCR was sampled from a female donor in good health and CMV-seronegative. DNA of the CDR3: TGCGCCAGCAGCTGGGGACAGACTAACACCGGGGAGCTGTTTTTT. It encodes CASSWGQTNTGELFF.